This TCR beta chain was identified in a study of blood T cell repertoires in COVID-19. In the study overall: There were acute and convalescent COVID-19 samples, and they came from the United States, Italy and Spain. PBMCs, B-cell-depleted T cells, or T cells provided the cDNA or gDNA that made up the material.

The method was immunoSEQ multiplex PCR; TCRdb's version includes in-frame clones alone and lacks a portion of them. Here the sample spans about 170,000 clones, roughly 90% being singletons. Looked up from germline, CDR1 is SGHRS and CDR2 is YFSETQ. This CDR3 spans 15 amino acids. Germline trimming cut 3 bases from V and 6 bases from J; bases unmatched to any gene: 10. Clinical history as reported by participants underpinned cohort assignment. This sequence joins TRBV5-1 and TRBJ2-7; 9 bases fit TRBD1. The sample comprised PBMCs or T cells enriched from blood (not recorded which). This receptor was taken from a woman aged 18-29 years who had recovered from COVID-19. The CDR3, as DNA: TGCGCCAGCAGCTCAGCCGGGACAGGGTTTCGCGAGCAGTACTTC. The encoded protein is CASSSAGTGFREQYF.